This TCR beta chain was documented in a study of shared clonotypes between healthy human individuals. The overall study: Donor composition was a couple of women and three men, aged 18 to 49. Overall study results and limits: Sampling covered nothing but blood. Tissue TCR repertoires likely differ from those found in blood.

CDR1 SGHAT and CDR2 FQNNGV come from the germline V gene. The CDR3 loop spans 18 amino acids. Trimming cost V 5 bases and J 6 bases; bases outside gene matches: 13. CD4+ cells underwent separation, giving CD45RA+ naive and CD45RA-negative memory subsets. A remark on this clone: Its specificity is not known.

When replicate PCRs were run on sorted subsets, they used 200 to 250 ng DNA, about 30,000 T cell genomes. TCRdb keeps only in-frame clones here, not all; method: immunoSEQ multiplex PCR. This table holds about 670,000 clones, about two thirds found once. The chain combines TRBV11-2 with TRBJ2-2; TRBD2 agrees at 12 bases. This receptor was identified in a woman aged 25 to 39 in good health. The specimen was memory CD4+ T cells sorted from blood. Subset here: CD45RA-negative fraction. CDR3 amino acids: CASSPREASGRASGELFF. DNA of the CDR3: TGTGCCAGCAGCCCTCGCGAAGCTAGCGGGAGGGCGTCCGGGGAGCTGTTTTTT.